The 2 T cell receptor beta chains given below trace back to one sample, sequenced in a study of T-cell reconstitution after alpha-beta-depleted transplantation in children. Unique molecular identifiers were built into the TCRbeta library. TCRdb recomputed calls from the PCR reads with MiXCR, one row per CDR3 protein. The table records 90,000 to 100,000 distinct CDR3 sequences, roughly an eighth of them present only once. Specimen: PBMCs from the stem cell graft donor, collected from the stem cell graft. The receptors originated from a human donor who donated a stem cell graft to a child with inherited bone marrow failure.

The chain recombines TRBV3-1 with TRBJ1-6; tentative D call: TRBD1 (5 bases). The V gene lost 1 base and the J gene lost 9 bases, with 13 bases spanning the gap. Germline loops: CDR1 LGHDT, CDR2 YNNKEL (reference sequence). The CDR3 has 15 residues. The CDR3 DNA sequence: TGTGCCAGCAGCCAAGGGGAGGGGTGGGGTTCACCCCTCCACTTT. Protein sequence: CASSQGEGWGSPLHF.

This clonotype was counted many times. The chain carries TRBV5-4 and TRBJ2-6; TRBD1 might be the D (6 bases). Germline CDR1 and CDR2: SGHNT and YYREEE (reference sequence). Trimming removed 10 bases at V and 3 bases at J, with 14 bases between. The CDR3 sequence is 14 residues long. Written as DNA, the CDR3 is TGTGCCCTCCAGCCAGGGGTTGGGGCCAACGTCCTGACTTTC. Translated: CALQPGVGANVLTF. The full variable domain, with the rest looked up from reference TRBV5-4 and TRBJ2-6, is ETGVTQSPTHLIKTRGQQVTLRCSSQSGHNTVSWYQQALGQGPQFIFQYYREEENGRGNFPPRFSGLQFPNYSSELNVNALELDDSALYLCALQPGVGANVLTFGAGSRLTVL.